These 28 T cell receptor beta chains were sequenced from one sample in a study of blood T cells in healthy people across ages (dated by TCRdb to the mid-2010s). The library was produced with 5' RACE. The instrument given in TCRdb is Illumina HiSeq 2500. A second about 7 to 11 cycle PCR used a sample-barcoded 5' primer and a J-beta primer mix. The public reads were reanalyzed by TCRdb: fastp trimming at Q25, MiXCR alignment, in-frame beta chains only. Rows with a matching CDR3 protein are joined into one entry that keeps the most common DNA and genes. The sample includes 500,000 to 650,000 distinct CDR3 sequences, with roughly a quarter observed a single time. The ten largest clones add up to approximately 3.7% of the sample. This sample also appeared in a second study, on T cells of mothers and their children.

Sequencing was performed on blood. These receptors were obtained from a boy aged 2-15 years in good health.

The J gene is TRBJ2-1, the V gene TRBV30; weak D call: TRBD2 (5 bases). The germline V and J ends were trimmed by 2 bases and 7 bases, with 15 bases remaining between them. This CDR3 has 14 amino acids. Per the germline V gene, CDR1 is GTSNPN and CDR2 is SVGIG (reference sequence). CDR3 residues: CAWSPPRGLNEQFF. DNA for the CDR3: TGTGCCTGGAGTCCACCGCGAGGGCTAAATGAGCAGTTCTTC. Based on the CDR3 plus reference TRBV30 and TRBJ2-1, the full variable domain is SQTIHQWPATLVQPVGSPLSLECTVEGTSNPNLYWYRQAAGRGLQLLFYSVGIGQISSEVPQNLSASRPQDRQFILSSKKLLLSDSGFYLCAWSPPRGLNEQFFGPGTRLTVL.

The V gene is TRBV30, the J gene TRBJ2-7; possible D gene TRBD1, 6 bases. The CDR3 contains 11 residues. The ends were cut back, 7 bases at V and 4 bases at J, with 11 bases in the middle. Germline V gene lookup returns CDR1 GTSNPN and CDR2 SVGIG (reference sequence). In nucleotides, the CDR3 is TGTGCCTTACAGGGTACATACGAGCAGTACTTC. Protein sequence: CALQGTYEQYF.

The V call is TRBV29-1, the J call TRBJ2-5; TRBD2 agrees at 7 bases. The closer fit of TRBJ2-1 to the DNA end suggests the J call may be wrong. The CDR3 has 13 amino acids. CDR1 and CDR2 from the germline V gene are SQVTM and ANQGSEA. The CDR3 reads CSVGSGEGNEQFF. The CDR3 DNA reads TGCAGCGTTGGAAGCGGGGAAGGCAATGAGCAGTTCTTC.

This clonotype was recorded only once. The chain combines TRBV10-2 with TRBJ2-5, with TRBD2 matching over 9 bases. Germline V CDR1 and CDR2: WSHSY, SAAADI. This CDR3 contains 15 residues. J gave up 2 bases and V 7 bases, and 8 bases lay outside the gene matches. CDR3 amino acids: CASMAELAGQETQYF. In DNA, the CDR3 is TGCGCCAGCATGGCGGAACTAGCGGGTCAAGAGACCCAGTACTTC.

This clonotype was recorded many times. The chain recombines TRBV29-1 with TRBJ2-7, with D perhaps TRBD1 (5 bases). V lost 5 bases, J lost 0 bases, and 8 bases lay in between. The CDR3 has 12 residues. Germline CDR1 reads SQVTM; CDR2 reads ANQGSEA. The DNA of the CDR3 is TGCAGCGTTTCGGACAACTCCTACGAGCAGTACTTC. Its translation: CSVSDNSYEQYF.

This sequence joins TRBV3-1 and TRBJ2-5; either TRBD1 or TRBD2 may fit D (5 bases each). CDR1 and CDR2 (germline): LGHDT, YNNKEL (reference sequence). Trimming pared 0 bases from V and 7 bases from J, leaving 9 bases between. The CDR3 sequence is 13 residues long. CDR3 sequence: CASSQDGGRTQYF. As DNA, the CDR3 is TGTGCCAGCAGCCAAGATGGGGGAAGGACCCAGTACTTC.

This clonotype was seen a handful of times. The chain joins TRBV9 to TRBJ2-3, with D possibly matching TRBD1 (6 bases). The CDR3 consists of 16 residues. Germline V gives CDR1 SGDLS, CDR2 YYNGEE. V dropped 3 bases and J dropped 5 bases, with 19 bases sitting between them. CDR3 in DNA: TGTGCCAGCAGCGAGGGTGGGGGCAGCAGCCTAGATACGCAGTATTTT. Translated: CASSEGGGSSLDTQYF.

This clonotype was seen just once. This chain uses TRBV7-9 with TRBJ2-3; TRBD2 aligns across 11 bases. V gave up 3 bases and J gave up 1 base; unmatched junction bases: 6. The germline V gene has CDR1 SEHNR and CDR2 FQNEAQ (reference sequence). The CDR3 spans 17 residues. CDR3: CASSLLVSGRGTDTQYF. CDR3 coding DNA: TGTGCCAGCAGCTTGCTCGTTAGCGGGAGGGGCACAGATACGCAGTATTTT.

DNA for the CDR3: TGTGCCAGCAGCCCCAAGGCTAGTTTGGGCAAAAACATTCAGTACTTC. Its protein is CASSPKASLGKNIQYF. The chain carries TRBV14 and TRBJ2-4; D is unresolved. The CDR3 runs 16 residues. V lost 4 bases to trimming and J lost 3 bases, with 16 bases between them. The germline V gene encodes CDR1 SGHDN and CDR2 FVKESK.

This clonotype showed up just a few times. The V and J genes are TRBV29-1 and TRBJ1-2, with D unresolved. The CDR3 consists of 18 residues. Trimming took off 5 bases at V and 0 bases at J, with 25 bases between the two ends. CDR1 is SQVTM, CDR2 ANQGSEA, per germline. CDR3 DNA sequence: TGCAGCGTTTCCTTAAAAGTGGGCTTTACTCAAGCTAACTATGGCTACACCTTC. Translating it yields CSVSLKVGFTQANYGYTF.

In its sample, this clonotype was seen a few times. This chain joins TRBV12-3 or TRBV12-4 and TRBJ2-7; a possible D gene is TRBD2 (6 bases). V was trimmed by 6 bases and J by 6 bases, leaving 9 bases between them. CDR3 size: 11 residues. Here the CDR3 reads CASREGSEQYF. CDR3 DNA sequence: TGTGCCAGCAGGGAGGGATCCGAGCAGTACTTC.

This clonotype was counted only a few times. The V call is TRBV5-1, the J call TRBJ2-3; D unresolved. Germline lookup yields CDR1 SGHRS and CDR2 YFSETQ. The CDR3 extends over 14 amino acids. Deletions cut 0 bases from V and 2 bases from J, with 7 bases between. The chain's CDR3 is CASSLVGFTDTQYF. Written as DNA, the CDR3 is TGCGCCAGCAGCTTGGTGGGATTCACAGATACGCAGTATTTT.

This clonotype was seen more than once but under ten times. This chain uses TRBV12-3 or TRBV12-4 with TRBJ2-1; no definite D call. V was clipped by 6 bases and J by 2 bases, with 11 bases between them. This CDR3 contains 14 residues. The DNA of the CDR3 is TGTGCCAGCAGCCCCACCGGCCCCTACAATGAGCAGTTCTTC. Encoded protein: CASSPTGPYNEQFF.

The chain is built from TRBV6-5 and TRBJ2-2; D remains ambiguous. Per germline, CDR1 MNHEY and CDR2 SVGAGI. The CDR3 is made up of 14 amino acids. V was clipped by 4 bases and J by 4 bases, with 10 bases between them. CDR3 in DNA: TGTGCCAGCAGTTGGGCTGAAAGCACCGGGGAGCTGTTTTTT. Amino acid sequence: CASSWAESTGELFF.

The V gene is TRBV7-8, the J gene TRBJ2-5, with 9 bases that match TRBD2. CDR3 length: 18 residues. CDR1 is SGHVS and CDR2 is FQNEAQ in the germline V gene. V shed 5 bases, J shed 0 bases, and the junction held 13 bases outside the gene matches. CDR3 region: CASSRPGLATLYQETQYF. CDR3 sequence (DNA): TGTGCCAGCAGCCGCCCGGGACTAGCCACCCTATACCAAGAGACCCAGTACTTC.

On this clonotype itself: The germline gene is not matched at one end of the junction; a read error may be the cause. The V call is TRBV4-1, the J call TRBJ2-1; D remains unclear. The germline CDR1 and CDR2 sequences are MGHRA and YSYEKL. The CDR3 runs to 12 residues. The CDR3 reads CDSSHRNDEQFF. As DNA, the CDR3 is TGCGACAGCAGCCACCGGAACGATGAGCAGTTCTTC.

V is TRBV18 and J is TRBJ1-3; 9 nucleotides align to TRBD1. Germline CDR1 KGHSH, CDR2 LQKENI. V dropped 3 bases and J dropped 4; count of bases not matched to a gene: 7. The CDR3 totals 16 residues. In nucleotides, the CDR3 is TGTGCCAGCTCACCCCCGACCGGGACAGGGGGAAACACCATATATTTT. This sequence encodes CASSPPTGTGGNTIYF. Looking up the rest from reference TRBV18 and TRBJ1-3 gives the full variable domain: NAGVMQNPRHLVRRRGQEARLRCSPMKGHSHVYWYRQLPEEGLKFMVYLQKENIIDESGMPKERFSAEFPKEGPSILRIQQVVRGDSAAYFCASSPPTGTGGNTIYFGEGSWLTVV.

This clonotype came up a few times. This chain links TRBV10-3 with TRBJ1-4; D perhaps matches TRBD1 (5 bases). From germline, CDR1 is ENHRY and CDR2 SYGVKD. The CDR3 extends over 15 amino acids. V was pared by 10 bases and J by 8 bases, with 23 bases between. The CDR3 reads CATGNKDIGDEKLFF. The CDR3 nucleotides are TGTGCCACAGGGAACAAGGACATTGGGGACGAAAAACTGTTTTTT.

The rearrangement links TRBV7-9 to TRBJ2-5; no reliable D call. The J call may be incorrect, as the DNA end agrees better with TRBJ2-1. This CDR3 has 15 amino acids. Per the germline V gene, CDR1 is SEHNR and CDR2 is FQNEAQ (reference sequence). CDR3 sequence (DNA): TGTGCCAGCAGCTTAGAATTCCCCCATCGCGGTGAGCAGTTCTTC. Translated: CASSLEFPHRGEQFF.

This clonotype was found a few times. The chain couples TRBV25-1 to TRBJ2-7; tentatively, D is TRBD1 (5 bases). Looked up from germline, CDR1 is MGHDK and CDR2 is SYGVNS. The V end was cut by 2 bases, the J end by 5 bases, with 10 bases between. The CDR3 runs to 13 residues. This CDR3 is CASSERRRDEQYF. The CDR3 nucleotides read TGTGCCAGCAGTGAAAGGCGCAGGGACGAGCAGTACTTC.

A few counts support this clonotype. This chain uses TRBV7-2 with TRBJ2-1, with D tentatively TRBD1 (5 bases). Germline CDR1 is SGHTA and CDR2 is FQGNSA. V dropped 5 bases and J dropped 4 bases, with 15 bases sitting between them. The CDR3 has 15 amino acids. The DNA of the CDR3 is TGTGCCAGCAGCGCTACCCGCCAGGGATACAATGAGCAGTTCTTC. It codes for CASSATRQGYNEQFF. Drawing the rest from reference TRBV7-2 and TRBJ2-1, the complete variable domain is GAGVSQSPSNKVTEKGKDVELRCDPISGHTALYWYRQSLGQGLEFLIYFQGNSAPDKSGLPSDRFSAERTGGSVSTLTIQRTQQEDSAVYLCASSATRQGYNEQFFGPGTRLTVL.

The V call is TRBV28, the J call TRBJ1-2; 7 bases line up with TRBD1. V trimming: 6 bases; J trimming: 4 bases; junction bases outside the gene matches: 11. This CDR3 has 15 amino acids. Germline V gene lookup returns CDR1 MDHEN and CDR2 SYDVKM. The CDR3 is CASRLGQRFSYGYTF. The CDR3 coding sequence is TGTGCCAGCAGGCTGGGACAGAGATTCTCCTATGGCTACACCTTC.

V usage is TRBV3-1 and J usage is TRBJ1-5; D remains unclear. CDR1 LGHDT and CDR2 YNNKEL come from the germline V gene (reference sequence). The CDR3 is 16 amino acids. V lost 0 bases and J 2 bases, leaving 11 bases between the germline ends. CDR3 DNA sequence: TGTGCCAGCAGCCAAGAGATGGGGAATGGCAATCAGCCCCAGCATTTT. This encodes CASSQEMGNGNQPQHF. The entire variable domain, with the rest obtained from reference TRBV3-1 and TRBJ1-5, is as follows: DTAVSQTPKYLVTQMGNDKSIKCEQNLGHDTMYWYKQDSKKFLKIMFSYNNKELIINETVPNRFSPKSPDKAHLNLHINSLELGDSAVYFCASSQEMGNGNQPQHFGDGTRLSIL.

The genes are TRBV6-6 and TRBJ1-1, with D tentatively TRBD1 (6 bases). V was trimmed by 2 bases and J by 2 bases, leaving 9 bases between them. CDR3 size: 14 residues. Germline V lookup: CDR1 MNHNY, CDR2 SVGAGI (reference sequence). In nucleotides, the CDR3 is TGTGCCAGCAGTTACGGGGGCCCCAACACTGAAGCTTTCTTT. Its protein is CASSYGGPNTEAFF.

The V call is TRBV7-8, the J call TRBJ2-1; TRBD1 matches at 7 bases. Near its end, the DNA agrees better with TRBJ2-5, so the J call may be wrong. This CDR3 comprises 16 residues. The germline CDR1 and CDR2 sequences are SGHVS and FQNEAQ. CDR3 in DNA: TGTGCCAGCAGCTTAAATATCTGGCAGGGGGAAGAGACCCAGTACTTC. It encodes CASSLNIWQGEETQYF.

This chain joins TRBV7-9 and TRBJ1-2; possibly TRBD1 for D (6 bases). Trimming pared 5 bases from V and 8 bases from J, leaving 18 bases between. Germline V gene lookup returns CDR1 SEHNR and CDR2 FQNEAQ (reference sequence). The CDR3 totals 14 residues. CDR3 loop: CASSLQTGPWGYTF. The CDR3 nucleotides read TGTGCCAGCAGCCTCCAGACAGGCCCTTGGGGCTACACCTTC.

The chain uses TRBV15 and TRBJ2-1; the D call may be TRBD1 or TRBD2 (5 bases each). The tail of the sequence fits TRBJ2-7 better, so the J call may be wrong. Germline CDR1 reads LNHNV; CDR2 reads YYDKDF (reference sequence). The CDR3 loop spans 13 amino acids. For the CDR3, the DNA is TGTGCCACCAGCAGAGTCACAGGAGGCGAGCAGTACTTC. It specifies CATSRVTGGEQYF.

This clonotype was detected a few times. The CDR3 spells CASSEFGAKKETQYF. The DNA of the CDR3 is TGTGCCAGCAGTGAATTCGGAGCGAAAAAAGAGACCCAGTACTTC. This chain joins TRBV2 and TRBJ2-5; D call uncertain. There are 15 residues in the CDR3. V lost 2 bases and J lost 3, with 13 bases in between. Germline V gives CDR1 SNHLY, CDR2 FYNNEI.